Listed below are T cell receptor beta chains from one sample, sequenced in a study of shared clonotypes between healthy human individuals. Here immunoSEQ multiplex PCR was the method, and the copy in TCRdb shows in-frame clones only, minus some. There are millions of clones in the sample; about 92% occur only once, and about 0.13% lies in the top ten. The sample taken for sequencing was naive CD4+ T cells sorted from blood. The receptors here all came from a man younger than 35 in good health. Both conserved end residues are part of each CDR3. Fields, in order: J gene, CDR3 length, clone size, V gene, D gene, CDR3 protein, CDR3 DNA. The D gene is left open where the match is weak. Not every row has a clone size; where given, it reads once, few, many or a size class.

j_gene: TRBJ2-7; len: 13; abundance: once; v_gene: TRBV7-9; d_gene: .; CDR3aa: CASSTRQTYEQYF; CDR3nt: TGTGCCAGCAGCACAAGGCAGACCTACGAGCAGTACTTC
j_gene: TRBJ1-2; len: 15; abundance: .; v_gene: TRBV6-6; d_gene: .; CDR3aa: CASSYTEGGGYGYTF; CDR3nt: TGTGCCAGCAGTTACACCGAAGGTGGGGGCTACGGCTACACCTTC
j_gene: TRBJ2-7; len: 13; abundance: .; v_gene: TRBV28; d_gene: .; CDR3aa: CASSPPGAYEQYF; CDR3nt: TGTGCCAGCAGTCCCCCCGGGGCCTACGAGCAGTACTTC
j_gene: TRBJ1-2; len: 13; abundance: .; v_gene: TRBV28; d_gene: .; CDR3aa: CANERPNGGGYTF; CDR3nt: TGTGCCAACGAACGACCTAACGGGGGCGGCTACACCTTC
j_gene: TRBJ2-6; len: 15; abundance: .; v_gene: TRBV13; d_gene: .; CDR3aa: CASSSLDSGANVLTF; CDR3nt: TGTGCCAGCAGCTCCCTGGATTCTGGGGCCAACGTCCTGACTTTC
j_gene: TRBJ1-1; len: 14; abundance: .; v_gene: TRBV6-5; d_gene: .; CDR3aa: CASSQLQGNTEAFF; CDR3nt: TGTGCCAGCAGCCAACTACAGGGGAACACTGAAGCTTTCTTT
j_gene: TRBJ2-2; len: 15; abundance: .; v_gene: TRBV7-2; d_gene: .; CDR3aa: CASSPGTPKAGELFF; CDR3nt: TGTGCCAGCAGCCCAGGGACTCCCAAGGCCGGGGAGCTGTTTTTT
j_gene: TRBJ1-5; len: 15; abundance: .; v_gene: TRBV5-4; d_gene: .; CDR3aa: CASSLAPGSNQPQHF; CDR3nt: TGTGCCAGCAGCTTGGCCCCCGGCAGCAATCAGCCCCAGCATTTT
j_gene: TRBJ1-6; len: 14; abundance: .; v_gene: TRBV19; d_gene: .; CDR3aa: CASSSSSYNSPLHF; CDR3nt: TGTGCCAGTAGTAGCAGCTCCTATAATTCACCCCTCCACTTT
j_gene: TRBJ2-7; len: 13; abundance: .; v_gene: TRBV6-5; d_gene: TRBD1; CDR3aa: CASSPDRGYEQYF; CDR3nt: TGTGCCAGCAGCCCGGACAGGGGTTACGAGCAGTACTTC
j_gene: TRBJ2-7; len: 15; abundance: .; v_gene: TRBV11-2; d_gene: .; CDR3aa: CASTPMAGTSYEQYF; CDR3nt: TGTGCCAGCACCCCTATGGCGGGGACATCCTACGAGCAGTACTTC
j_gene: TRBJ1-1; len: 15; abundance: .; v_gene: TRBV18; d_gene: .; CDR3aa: CASSPPGQENTEAFF; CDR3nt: TGTGCCAGCTCACCACCGGGGCAGGAGAACACTGAAGCTTTCTTT
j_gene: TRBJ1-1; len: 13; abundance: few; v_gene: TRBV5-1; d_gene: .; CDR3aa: CASSFTGNTEAFF; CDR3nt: TGCGCCAGCAGCTTCACAGGGAACACTGAAGCTTTCTTT
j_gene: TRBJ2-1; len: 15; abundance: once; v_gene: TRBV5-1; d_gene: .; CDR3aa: CASSLSPASNNEQFF; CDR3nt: TGCGCCAGCAGCCTCTCTCCGGCGTCAAACAATGAGCAGTTCTTC
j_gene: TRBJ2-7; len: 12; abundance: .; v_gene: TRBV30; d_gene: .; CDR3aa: CAWSGSNYEQYF; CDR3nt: TGTGCCTGGAGCGGGTCGAATTACGAGCAGTACTTC
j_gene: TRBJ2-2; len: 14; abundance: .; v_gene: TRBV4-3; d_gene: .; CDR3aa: CASSQEAYVGELFF; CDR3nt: TGCGCCAGCAGCCAAGAAGCGTACGTCGGGGAGCTGTTTTTT
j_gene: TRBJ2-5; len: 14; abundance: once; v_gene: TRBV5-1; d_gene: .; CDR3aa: CASSQRTTAETQYF; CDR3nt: TGCGCCAGCAGCCAAAGGACGACAGCGGAGACCCAGTACTTC
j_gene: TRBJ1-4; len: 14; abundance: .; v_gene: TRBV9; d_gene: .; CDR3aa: CASSDQGTNEKLFF; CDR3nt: TGTGCCAGCAGCGATCAGGGAACTAATGAAAAACTGTTTTTT
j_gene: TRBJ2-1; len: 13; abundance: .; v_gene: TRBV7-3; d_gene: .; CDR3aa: CASSPPGSNEQFF; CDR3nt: TGTGCCAGCAGCCCCCCAGGCAGCAATGAGCAGTTCTTC
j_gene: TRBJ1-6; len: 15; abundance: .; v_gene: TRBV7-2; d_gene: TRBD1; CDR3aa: CASSSDRVGESPLHF; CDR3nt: TGTGCCAGCAGCTCGGACAGGGTAGGAGAATCACCCCTCCACTTT
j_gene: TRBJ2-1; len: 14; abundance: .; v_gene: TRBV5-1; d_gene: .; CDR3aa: CASSLVGGHNEQFF; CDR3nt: TGCGCCAGCAGCTTGGTGGGGGGGCATAATGAGCAGTTCTTC
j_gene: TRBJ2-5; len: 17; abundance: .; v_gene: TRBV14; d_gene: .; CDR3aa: CASSQAGLGTLLETQYF; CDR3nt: TGTGCCAGCAGCCAAGCCGGGTTAGGAACCCTGCTGGAGACCCAGTACTTC
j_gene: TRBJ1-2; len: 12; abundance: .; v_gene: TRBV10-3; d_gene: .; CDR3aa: CAIRSVNYGYTF; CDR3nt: TGTGCCATCAGGTCGGTAAACTATGGCTACACCTTC
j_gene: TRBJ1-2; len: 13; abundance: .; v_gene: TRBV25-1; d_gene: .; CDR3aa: CASSDRPNYGYTF; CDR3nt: TGTGCCAGCAGTGACCGGCCTAACTATGGCTACACCTTC
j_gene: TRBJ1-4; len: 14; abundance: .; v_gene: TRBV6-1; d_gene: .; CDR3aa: CASGGFATNEKLFF; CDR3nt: TGTGCTTCGGGGGGGTTTGCAACTAATGAAAAACTGTTTTTT
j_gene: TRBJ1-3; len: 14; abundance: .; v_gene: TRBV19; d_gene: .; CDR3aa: CASNDQGGGNTIYF; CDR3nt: TGTGCCAGTAATGACCAGGGAGGAGGAAACACCATATATTTT
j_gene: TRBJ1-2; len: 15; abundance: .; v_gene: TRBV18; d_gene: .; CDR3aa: CASSPGGGAGYGYTF; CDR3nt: TGTGCCAGCTCACCAGGGGGGGGCGCCGGCTATGGCTACACCTTC
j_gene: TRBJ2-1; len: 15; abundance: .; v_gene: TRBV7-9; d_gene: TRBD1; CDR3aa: CASTLGQLSYNEQFF; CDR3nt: TGTGCCAGCACCCTGGGACAGCTCTCCTACAATGAGCAGTTCTTC
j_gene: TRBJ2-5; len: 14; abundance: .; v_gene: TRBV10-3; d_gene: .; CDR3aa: CAISDSQNQETQYF; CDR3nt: TGTGCCATCAGTGACAGCCAAAACCAAGAGACCCAGTACTTC
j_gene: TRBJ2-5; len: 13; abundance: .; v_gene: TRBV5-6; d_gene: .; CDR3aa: CASSLGTPETQYF; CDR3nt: TGTGCCAGCAGCTTGGGGACACCAGAGACCCAGTACTTC
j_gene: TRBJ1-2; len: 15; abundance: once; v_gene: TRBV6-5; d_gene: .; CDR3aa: CASSYGQGPVGGYTF; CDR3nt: TGTGCCAGCAGTTACGGGCAGGGGCCCGTCGGTGGCTACACCTTC
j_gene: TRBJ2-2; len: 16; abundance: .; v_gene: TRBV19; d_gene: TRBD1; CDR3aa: CASSTRTGSATGELFF; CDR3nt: TGTGCCAGTAGTACACGGACAGGGTCGGCCACCGGGGAGCTGTTTTTT
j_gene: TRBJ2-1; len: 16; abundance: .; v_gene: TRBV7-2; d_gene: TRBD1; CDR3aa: CASSLALGQGLNEQFF; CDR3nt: TGTGCCAGCAGCTTAGCGCTGGGACAGGGGTTGAATGAGCAGTTCTTC
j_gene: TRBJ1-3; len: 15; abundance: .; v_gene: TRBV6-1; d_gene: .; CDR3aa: CASTPEWGSGNTIYF; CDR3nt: TGTGCCAGCACCCCGGAGTGGGGTTCAGGAAACACCATATATTTT
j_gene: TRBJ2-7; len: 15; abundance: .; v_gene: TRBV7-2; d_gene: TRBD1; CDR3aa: CASSLVGTEAYEQYF; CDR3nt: TGTGCCAGCAGCTTAGTGGGGACAGAGGCCTACGAGCAGTACTTC
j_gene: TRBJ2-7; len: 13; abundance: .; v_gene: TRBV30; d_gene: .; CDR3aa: CAWSVGGAYEQYF; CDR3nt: TGTGCCTGGAGTGTAGGAGGGGCCTACGAGCAGTACTTC
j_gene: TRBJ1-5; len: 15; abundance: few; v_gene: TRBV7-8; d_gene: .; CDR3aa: CASSLEGFGDQPQHF; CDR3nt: TGTGCCAGCAGCTTAGAGGGGTTTGGGGATCAGCCCCAGCATTTT
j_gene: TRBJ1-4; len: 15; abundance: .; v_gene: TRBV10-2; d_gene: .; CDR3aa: CASSESSGGRGKLFF; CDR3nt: TGCGCCAGCAGTGAGTCGTCAGGCGGAAGGGGAAAACTGTTTTTT
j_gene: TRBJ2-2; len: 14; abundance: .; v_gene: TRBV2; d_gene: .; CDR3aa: CTSSEAMNTGELFF; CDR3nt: TGTACCAGCAGTGAAGCCATGAACACCGGGGAGCTGTTTTTT
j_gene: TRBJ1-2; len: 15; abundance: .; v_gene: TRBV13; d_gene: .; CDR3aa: CASSLWTGEGYGYTF; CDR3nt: TGTGCCAGCAGCCTCTGGACGGGCGAAGGCTATGGCTACACCTTC
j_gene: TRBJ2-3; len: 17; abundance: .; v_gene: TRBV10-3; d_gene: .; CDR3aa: CAISEWATSGATDTQYF; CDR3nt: TGTGCCATCAGTGAGTGGGCAACCAGCGGAGCGACAGATACGCAGTATTTT
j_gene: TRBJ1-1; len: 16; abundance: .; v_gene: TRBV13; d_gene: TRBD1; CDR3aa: CASSSLDRGQGTEAFF; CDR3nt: TGTGCCAGCAGCTCACTCGACAGGGGGCAAGGAACTGAAGCTTTCTTT
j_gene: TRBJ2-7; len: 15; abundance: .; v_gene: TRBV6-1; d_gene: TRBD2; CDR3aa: CASSGGISGSYEQYF; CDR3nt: TGTGCCAGCAGTGGGGGGATTAGCGGGAGCTACGAGCAGTACTTC
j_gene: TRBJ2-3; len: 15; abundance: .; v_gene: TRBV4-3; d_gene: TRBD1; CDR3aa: CASSQARGQGDTQYF; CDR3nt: TGCGCCAGCAGCCAAGCCAGGGGGCAAGGAGATACGCAGTATTTT
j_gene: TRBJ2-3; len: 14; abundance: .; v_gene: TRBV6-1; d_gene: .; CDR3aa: CASSESYTTDTQYF; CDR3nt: TGTGCCAGCAGTGAAAGCTACACCACAGATACGCAGTATTTT
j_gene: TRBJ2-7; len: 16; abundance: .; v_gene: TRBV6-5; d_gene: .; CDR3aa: CASSYRGKGGTYEQYF; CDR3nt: TGTGCCAGCAGTTACCGAGGGAAAGGCGGGACCTACGAGCAGTACTTC
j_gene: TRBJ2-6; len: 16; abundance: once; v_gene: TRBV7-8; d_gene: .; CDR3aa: CASSLPDSSGANVLTF; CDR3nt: TGTGCCAGCAGCTTACCAGACAGCTCTGGGGCCAACGTCCTGACTTTC
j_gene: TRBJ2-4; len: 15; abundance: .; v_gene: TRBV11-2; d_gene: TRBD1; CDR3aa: CASSLRGQKENIQYF; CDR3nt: TGTGCCAGCAGCTTAAGGGGACAGAAAGAAAACATTCAGTACTTC
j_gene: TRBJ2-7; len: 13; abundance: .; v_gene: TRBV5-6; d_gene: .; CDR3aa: CASSYGAVGEQYF; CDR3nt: TGTGCCAGCAGTTATGGAGCGGTGGGCGAGCAGTACTTC
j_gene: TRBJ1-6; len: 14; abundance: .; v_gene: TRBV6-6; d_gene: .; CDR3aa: CASSESFVNSPLHF; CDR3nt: TGTGCCAGCAGCGAGTCTTTTGTGAATTCACCCCTCCACTTT
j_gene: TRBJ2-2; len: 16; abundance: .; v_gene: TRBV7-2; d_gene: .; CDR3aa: CASSLREAGGTGELFF; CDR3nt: TGTGCCAGCAGCTTAAGGGAAGCGGGCGGGACCGGGGAGCTGTTTTTT
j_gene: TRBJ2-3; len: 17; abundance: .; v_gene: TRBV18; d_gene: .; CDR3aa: CASSPPTNRPDTDTQYF; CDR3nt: TGTGCCAGCTCACCACCCACAAACCGTCCTGACACAGATACGCAGTATTTT
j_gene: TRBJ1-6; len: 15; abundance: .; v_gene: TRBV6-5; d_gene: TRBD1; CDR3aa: CASRSQGVESSPLHF; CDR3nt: TGTGCCAGCAGATCCCAGGGGGTTGAGAGTTCACCCCTCCACTTT